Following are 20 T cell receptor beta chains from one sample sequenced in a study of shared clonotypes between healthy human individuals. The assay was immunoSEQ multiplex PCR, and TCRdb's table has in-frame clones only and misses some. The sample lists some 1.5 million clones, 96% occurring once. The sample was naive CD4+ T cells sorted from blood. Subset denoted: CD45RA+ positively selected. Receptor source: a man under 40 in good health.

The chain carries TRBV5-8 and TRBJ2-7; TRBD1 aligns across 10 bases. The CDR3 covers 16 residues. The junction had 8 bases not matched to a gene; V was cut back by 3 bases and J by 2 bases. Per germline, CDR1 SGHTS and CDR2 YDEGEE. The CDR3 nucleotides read TGTGCCAGCAGCTGGCGGACAGGGGGATCCCCCTACGAGCAGTACTTC. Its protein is CASSWRTGGSPYEQYF.

CDR3 region: CAWSDGAFTDTQYF. In nucleotides, the CDR3 is TGTGCCTGGAGTGACGGAGCCTTCACAGATACGCAGTATTTT. The gene calls are TRBV30 and TRBJ2-3; D is unresolved. Germline lookup yields CDR1 GTSNPN and CDR2 SVGIG (reference sequence). The CDR3 is 14 residues long. V was shortened by 1 base and J by 2 bases, with 10 bases between the two germline ends.

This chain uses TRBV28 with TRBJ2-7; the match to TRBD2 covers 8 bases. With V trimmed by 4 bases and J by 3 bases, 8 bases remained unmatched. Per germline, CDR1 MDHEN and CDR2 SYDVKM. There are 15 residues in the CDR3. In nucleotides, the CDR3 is TGTGCCAGCAGTTCGCCGGGACTAGTTGGCTACGAGCAGTACTTC. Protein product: CASSSPGLVGYEQYF. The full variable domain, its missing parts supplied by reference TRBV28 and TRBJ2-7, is DVKVTQSSRYLVKRTGEKVFLECVQDMDHENMFWYRQDPGLGLRLIYFSYDVKMKEKGDIPEGYSVSREKKERFSLILESASTNQTSMYLCASSSPGLVGYEQYFGPGTRLTVT.

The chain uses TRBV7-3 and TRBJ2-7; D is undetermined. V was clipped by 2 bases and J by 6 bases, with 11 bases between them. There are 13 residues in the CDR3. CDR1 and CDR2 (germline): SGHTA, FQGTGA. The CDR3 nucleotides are TGTGCCAGCAGCTTAGACCCGAAGGGCGAGCAGTACTTC. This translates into CASSLDPKGEQYF.

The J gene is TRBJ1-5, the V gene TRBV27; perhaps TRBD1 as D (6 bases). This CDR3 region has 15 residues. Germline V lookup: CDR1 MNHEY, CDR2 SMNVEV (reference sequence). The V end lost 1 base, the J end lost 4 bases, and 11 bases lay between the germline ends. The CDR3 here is CASSLWGGPNQPQHF. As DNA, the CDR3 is TGTGCCAGCAGTTTATGGGGGGGGCCGAATCAGCCCCAGCATTTT.

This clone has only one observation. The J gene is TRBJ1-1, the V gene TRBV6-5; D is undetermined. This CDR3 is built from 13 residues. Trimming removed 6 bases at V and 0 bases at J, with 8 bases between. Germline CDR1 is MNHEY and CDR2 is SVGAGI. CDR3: CASRRSVNTEAFF. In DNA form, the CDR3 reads TGTGCCAGCAGGAGGTCTGTGAACACTGAAGCTTTCTTT.

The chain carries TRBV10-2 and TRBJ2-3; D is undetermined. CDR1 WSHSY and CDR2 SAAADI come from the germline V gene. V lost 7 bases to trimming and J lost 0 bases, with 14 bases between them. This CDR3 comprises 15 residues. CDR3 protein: CASTLGPASTDTQYF. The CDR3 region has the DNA TGCGCCAGCACTTTAGGACCAGCTAGCACAGATACGCAGTATTTT.

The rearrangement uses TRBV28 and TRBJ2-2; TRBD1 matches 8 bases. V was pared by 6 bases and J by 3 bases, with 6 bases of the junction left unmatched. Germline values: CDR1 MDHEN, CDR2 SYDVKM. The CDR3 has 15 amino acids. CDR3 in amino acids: CASRPGGLDTGELFF. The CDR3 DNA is TGTGCCAGCAGGCCAGGGGGCTTGGACACCGGGGAGCTGTTTTTT.

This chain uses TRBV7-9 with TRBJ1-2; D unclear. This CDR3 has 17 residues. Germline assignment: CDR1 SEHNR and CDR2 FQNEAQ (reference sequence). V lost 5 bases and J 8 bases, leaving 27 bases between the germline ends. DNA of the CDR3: TGTGCCAGCAGCCCTACGCTTGCCGGGCCAGCCGTTTGGGGCTACACCTTC. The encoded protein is CASSPTLAGPAVWGYTF. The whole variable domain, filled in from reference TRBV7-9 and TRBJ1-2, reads DTGVSQNPRHKITKRGQNVTFRCDPISEHNRLYWYRQTLGQGPEFLTYFQNEAQLEKSRLLSDRFSAERPKGSFSTLEIQRTEQGDSAMYLCASSPTLAGPAVWGYTFGSGTRLTVV.

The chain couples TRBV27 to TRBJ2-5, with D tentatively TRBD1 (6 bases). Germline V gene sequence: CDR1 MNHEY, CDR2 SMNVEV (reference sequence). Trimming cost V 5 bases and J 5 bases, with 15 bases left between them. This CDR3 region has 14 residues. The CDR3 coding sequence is TGTGCCAGCAGTCCTCGTACAGGGACGGAGACCCAGTACTTC. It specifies CASSPRTGTETQYF.

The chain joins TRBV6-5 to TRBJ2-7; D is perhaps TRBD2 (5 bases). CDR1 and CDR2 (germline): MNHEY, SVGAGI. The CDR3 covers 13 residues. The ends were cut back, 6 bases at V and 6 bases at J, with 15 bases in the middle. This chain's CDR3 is CASRDAPRGEQYF. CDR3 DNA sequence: TGTGCCAGCAGGGATGCGCCCCGGGGCGAGCAGTACTTC.

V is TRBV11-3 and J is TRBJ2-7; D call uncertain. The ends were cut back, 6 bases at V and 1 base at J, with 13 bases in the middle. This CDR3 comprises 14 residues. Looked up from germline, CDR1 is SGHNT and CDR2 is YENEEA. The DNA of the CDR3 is TGTGCCAGCAGTCGGACGGACGGATCCTACGAGCAGTACTTC. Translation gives CASSRTDGSYEQYF.

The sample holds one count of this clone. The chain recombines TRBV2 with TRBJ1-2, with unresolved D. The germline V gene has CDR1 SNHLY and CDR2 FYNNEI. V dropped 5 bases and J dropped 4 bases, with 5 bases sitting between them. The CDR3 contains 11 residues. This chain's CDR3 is CASSYSYGYTF. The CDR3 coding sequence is TGTGCCAGCAGTTACAGCTATGGCTACACCTTC. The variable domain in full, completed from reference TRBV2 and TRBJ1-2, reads EPEVTQTPSHQVTQMGQEVILRCVPISNHLYFYWYRQILGQKVEFLVSFYNNEISEKSEIFDDQFSVERPDGSNFTLKIRSTKLEDSAMYFCASSYSYGYTFGSGTRLTVV.

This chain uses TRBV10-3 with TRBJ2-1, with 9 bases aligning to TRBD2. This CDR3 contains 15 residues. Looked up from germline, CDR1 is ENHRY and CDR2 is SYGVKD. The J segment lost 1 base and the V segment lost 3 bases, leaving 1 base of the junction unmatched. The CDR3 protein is CAISEGLASYNEQFF. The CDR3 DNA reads TGTGCCATCAGTGAAGGACTAGCGTCCTACAATGAGCAGTTCTTC.

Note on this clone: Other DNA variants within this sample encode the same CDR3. The chain's CDR3 is CASSERGRGTEAFF. CDR3 nucleotides: TGTGCCAGCAGTGAAAGAGGTAGGGGAACTGAAGCTTTCTTT. J is TRBJ1-1 and V is TRBV6-1; weak D call: TRBD1 (5 bases). This CDR3 region has 14 residues. Germline V CDR1 and CDR2: MNHNS, SASEGT. V shed 2 bases and J shed 5 bases, with 12 bases lying between them.

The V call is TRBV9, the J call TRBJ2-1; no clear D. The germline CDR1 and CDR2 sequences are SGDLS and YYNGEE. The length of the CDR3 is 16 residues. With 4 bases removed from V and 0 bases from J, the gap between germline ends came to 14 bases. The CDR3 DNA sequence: TGTGCCAGCAGCCTTAGAAGGGTCACCTCCTACAATGAGCAGTTCTTC. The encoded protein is CASSLRRVTSYNEQFF.

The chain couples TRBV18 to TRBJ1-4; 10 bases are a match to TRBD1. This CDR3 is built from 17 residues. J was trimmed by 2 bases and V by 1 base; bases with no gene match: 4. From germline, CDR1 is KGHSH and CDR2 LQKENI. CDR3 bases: TGTGCCAGCTCACCACTCGGGACAGGGGCGACTAATGAAAAACTGTTTTTT. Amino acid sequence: CASSPLGTGATNEKLFF.

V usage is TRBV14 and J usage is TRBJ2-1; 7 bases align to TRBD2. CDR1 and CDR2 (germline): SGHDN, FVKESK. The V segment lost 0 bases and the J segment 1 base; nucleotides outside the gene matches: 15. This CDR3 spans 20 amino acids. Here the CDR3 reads CASSQETSGTFYWSYNEQFF. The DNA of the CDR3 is TGTGCCAGCAGCCAAGAGACAAGCGGGACGTTTTATTGGTCCTACAATGAGCAGTTCTTC. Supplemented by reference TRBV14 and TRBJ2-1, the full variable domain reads EAGVTQFPSHSVIEKGQTVTLRCDPISGHDNLYWYRRVMGKEIKFLLHFVKESKQDESGMPNNRFLAERTGGTYSTLKVQPAELEDSGVYFCASSQETSGTFYWSYNEQFFGPGTRLTVL.

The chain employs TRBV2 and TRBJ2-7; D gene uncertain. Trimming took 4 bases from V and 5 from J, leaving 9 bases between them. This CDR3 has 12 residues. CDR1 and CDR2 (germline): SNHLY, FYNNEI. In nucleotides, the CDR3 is TGTGCCAGCAGTGGACGGCGGAACGAGCAGTACTTC. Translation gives CASSGRRNEQYF.

For the CDR3, the DNA is TGTGCCAGCAGCTCGGTCCCGGGACAGGGCCGAGAGACCCAGTACTTC. This gives the protein CASSSVPGQGRETQYF. V and J are TRBV11-2 and TRBJ2-5; 9 nucleotides match TRBD1. Germline assignment: CDR1 SGHAT and CDR2 FQNNGV. Unmatched junction bases numbered 10, after V lost 4 bases and J lost 4 bases. The CDR3 is made up of 16 amino acids.